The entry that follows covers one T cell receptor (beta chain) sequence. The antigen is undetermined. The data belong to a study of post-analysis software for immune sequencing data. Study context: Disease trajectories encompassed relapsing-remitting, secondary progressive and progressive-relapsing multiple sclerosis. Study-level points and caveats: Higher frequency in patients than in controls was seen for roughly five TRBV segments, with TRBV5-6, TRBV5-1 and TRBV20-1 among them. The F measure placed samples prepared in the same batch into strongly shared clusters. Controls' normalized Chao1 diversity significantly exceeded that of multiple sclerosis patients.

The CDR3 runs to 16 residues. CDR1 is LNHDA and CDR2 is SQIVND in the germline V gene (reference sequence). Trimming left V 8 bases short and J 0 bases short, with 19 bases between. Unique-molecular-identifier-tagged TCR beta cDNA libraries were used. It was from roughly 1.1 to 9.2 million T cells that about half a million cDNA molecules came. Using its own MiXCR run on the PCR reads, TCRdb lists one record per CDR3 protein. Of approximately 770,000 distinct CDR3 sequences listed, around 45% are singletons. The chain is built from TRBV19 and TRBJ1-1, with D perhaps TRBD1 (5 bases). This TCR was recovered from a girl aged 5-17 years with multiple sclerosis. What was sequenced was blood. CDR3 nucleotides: TGTGCCAGTGGTTGGGGACTCGCCGAGATGAACACTGAAGCTTTCTTT. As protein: CASGWGLAEMNTEAFF.